Below are 9 T cell receptor beta chains sequenced from a single sample in a study of Ad26.COV2.S vaccination and SARS-CoV-2 variants. Profiled with immunoSEQ multiplex PCR; TCRdb holds only in-frame clones, not every one. Of about 250,000 clones listed, approximately 90% are singletons. The treatment is: over 15 received Ad26.COV2.S at low or high dose, single or two shots; 5 received placebo; per-sample allocation not given. The study sampled participants on day 63 after the first vaccine or placebo injection. This specimen consisted of peripheral blood, obtained in a trial of Ad26.COV2.S vaccine versus placebo. Receptors were obtained from a person aged 18-65 years who received the Ad26.COV2.S COVID-19 vaccine or a placebo.

The chain joins TRBV18 to TRBJ2-1; D may match TRBD1 or TRBD2 (7 bases each). The CDR3 has 15 amino acids. Germline values: CDR1 KGHSH, CDR2 LQKENI. Trimming took off 2 bases at V and 4 bases at J, with 12 bases between the two ends. CDR3 bases: TGTGCCAGCTCACCAGAGCGGGGACAGTACAATGAGCAGTTCTTC. This codes for CASSPERGQYNEQFF.

In DNA form, the CDR3 reads TGTGCCAGCTCACCGCCGACAGGGTTTGGAGGCTACACCTTC. Translated: CASSPPTGFGGYTF. This chain connects TRBV18 to TRBJ1-2, with 7 bases matching TRBD1. V shed 3 bases, J shed 8 bases, and the junction held 9 bases outside the gene matches. The CDR3 is 14 residues long. Germline assignment: CDR1 KGHSH and CDR2 LQKENI.

V usage is TRBV19 and J usage is TRBJ2-1; 8 bases are a match to TRBD2. Germline V gene data show CDR1 as LNHDA and CDR2 as SQIVND (reference sequence). The CDR3 has 14 residues. After removal of 5 bases from V and 3 bases from J, the junction contained 3 bases not matched to a gene. CDR3 nucleotide sequence: TGTGCCAGTAGTCAACTAGCGGACTACAATGAGCAGTTCTTC. Translation gives CASSQLADYNEQFF.

This clone was picked up one time. The chain recombines TRBV4-3 with TRBJ2-2; no definite D call. The V gene's germline CDR1 is LGHNA and CDR2 YSLEER. The CDR3 contains 16 residues. V lost 4 bases and J 1 base, leaving 13 bases between the germline ends. CDR3 sequence: CASSPLVSLNTGELFF. The CDR3 bases are TGCGCCAGCAGCCCCCTCGTTAGTTTGAACACCGGGGAGCTGTTTTTT.

Notes on this clone: Other DNA sequences in the same sample also yield this CDR3. As DNA, the CDR3 is TGTGCCAGCAGTTTCCAGGGGGCCTACGAGCAGTACTTC. Its protein is CASSFQGAYEQYF. V is TRBV27 and J is TRBJ2-7; 7 bases align to TRBD1. Trimming removed 3 bases from V and 2 bases from J; junction bases left unmatched: 1. Germline CDR1 reads MNHEY; CDR2 reads SMNVEV (reference sequence). The CDR3 covers 13 residues.

The gene calls are TRBV6-5 and TRBJ1-6; D call uncertain. The V and J ends lost 2 bases and 2 bases respectively, with 10 bases between them. The CDR3 is 16 amino acids. Per germline, CDR1 MNHEY and CDR2 SVGAGI. CDR3 amino acids: CASSYRTGTYNSPLHF. The CDR3 DNA reads as TGTGCCAGCAGTTACAGAACGGGCACCTATAATTCACCCCTCCACTTT.

V and J are TRBV18 and TRBJ1-2; 10 nucleotides match TRBD1. Germline loops: CDR1 KGHSH, CDR2 LQKENI. V dropped 6 bases and J dropped 3; count of bases not matched to a gene: 13. The CDR3 runs to 17 residues. The CDR3 loop reads CASSRSGTGAPHYGYTF. CDR3 nucleotides: TGTGCCAGCTCCCGATCCGGGACAGGGGCCCCTCACTATGGCTACACCTTC. Full variable domain (missing parts from reference TRBV18 and TRBJ1-2): NAGVMQNPRHLVRRRGQEARLRCSPMKGHSHVYWYRQLPEEGLKFMVYLQKENIIDESGMPKERFSAEFPKEGPSILRIQQVVRGDSAAYFCASSRSGTGAPHYGYTFGSGTRLTVV.

J is TRBJ2-1 and V is TRBV29-1, with 12 bases matching TRBD2. Germline V gene data show CDR1 as SQVTM and CDR2 as ANQGSEA. Unmatched junction bases numbered 3, after V lost 1 base and J lost 5 bases. The CDR3 covers 15 residues. The DNA for the CDR3 is TGCAGCGTTGAAGGGACTAGCGGGACGAACAATGAGCAGTTCTTC. Translated, it gives CSVEGTSGTNNEQFF.

The gene calls are TRBV13 and TRBJ2-7; D is possibly TRBD1 (5 bases). V lost 0 bases and J 10 bases, leaving 10 bases between the germline ends. Germline lookup yields CDR1 PRHDT and CDR2 FYEKMQ (reference sequence). CDR3 length equals 12 residues. The CDR3 loop reads CASSLGEGVQYV. CDR3 sequence (DNA): TGTGCCAGCAGCTTAGGCGAAGGGGTACAGTACGTC.